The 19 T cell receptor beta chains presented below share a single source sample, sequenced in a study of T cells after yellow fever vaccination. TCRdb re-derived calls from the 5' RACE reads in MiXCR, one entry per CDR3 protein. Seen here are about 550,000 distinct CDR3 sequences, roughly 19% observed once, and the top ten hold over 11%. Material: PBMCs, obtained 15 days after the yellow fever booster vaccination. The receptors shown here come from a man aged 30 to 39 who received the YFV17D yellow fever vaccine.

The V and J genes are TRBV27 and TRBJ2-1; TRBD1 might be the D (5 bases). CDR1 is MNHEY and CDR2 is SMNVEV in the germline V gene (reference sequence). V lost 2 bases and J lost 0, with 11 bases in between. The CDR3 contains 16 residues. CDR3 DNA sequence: TGTGCCAGCAGTTTACTAGACAGACCCTCCTACAATGAGCAGTTCTTC. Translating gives CASSLLDRPSYNEQFF.

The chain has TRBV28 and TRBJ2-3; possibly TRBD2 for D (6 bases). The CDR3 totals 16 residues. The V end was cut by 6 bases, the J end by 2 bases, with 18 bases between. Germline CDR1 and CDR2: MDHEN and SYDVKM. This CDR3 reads CASRGMVAESTDTQYF. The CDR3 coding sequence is TGTGCCAGCAGAGGTATGGTAGCGGAGTCCACAGATACGCAGTATTTT. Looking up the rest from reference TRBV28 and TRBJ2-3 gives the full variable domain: DVKVTQSSRYLVKRTGEKVFLECVQDMDHENMFWYRQDPGLGLRLIYFSYDVKMKEKGDIPEGYSVSREKKERFSLILESASTNQTSMYLCASRGMVAESTDTQYFGPGTRLTVL.

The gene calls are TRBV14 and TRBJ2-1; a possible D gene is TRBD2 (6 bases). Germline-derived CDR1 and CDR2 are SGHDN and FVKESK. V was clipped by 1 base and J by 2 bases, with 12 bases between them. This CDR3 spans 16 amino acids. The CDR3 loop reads CASSQVGRSTYNEQFF. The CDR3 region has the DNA TGTGCCAGCAGCCAAGTCGGGAGAAGCACCTACAATGAGCAGTTCTTC.

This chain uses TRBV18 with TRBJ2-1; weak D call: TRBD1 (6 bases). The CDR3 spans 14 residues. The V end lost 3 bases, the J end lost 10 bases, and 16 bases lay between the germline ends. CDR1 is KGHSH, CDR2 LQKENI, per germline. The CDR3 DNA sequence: TGTGCCAGCTCACCGAACCTGGGGGCAAGCGAGCAGTTCTTC. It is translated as CASSPNLGASEQFF.

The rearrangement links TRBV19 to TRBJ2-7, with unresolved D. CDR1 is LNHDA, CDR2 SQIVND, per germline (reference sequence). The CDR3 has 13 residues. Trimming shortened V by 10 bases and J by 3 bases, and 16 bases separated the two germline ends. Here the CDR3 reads CATSDGSNYEQYF. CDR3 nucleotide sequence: TGTGCCACTTCCGATGGGTCGAACTACGAGCAGTACTTC.

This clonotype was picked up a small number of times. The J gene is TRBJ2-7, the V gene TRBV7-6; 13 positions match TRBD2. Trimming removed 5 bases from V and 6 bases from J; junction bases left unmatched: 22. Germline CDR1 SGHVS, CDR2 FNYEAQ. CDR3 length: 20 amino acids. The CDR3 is CASSPTPGLAGPPSIGEQYF. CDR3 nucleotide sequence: TGTGCCAGCAGCCCCACTCCGGGACTAGCGGGACCACCTAGCATCGGCGAGCAGTACTTC.

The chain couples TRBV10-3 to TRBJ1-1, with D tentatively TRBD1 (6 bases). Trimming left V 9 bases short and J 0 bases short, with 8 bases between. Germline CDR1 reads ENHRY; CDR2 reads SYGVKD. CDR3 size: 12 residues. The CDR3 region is CAIGQMNTEAFF. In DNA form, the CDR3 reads TGTGCCATAGGACAGATGAACACTGAAGCTTTCTTT.

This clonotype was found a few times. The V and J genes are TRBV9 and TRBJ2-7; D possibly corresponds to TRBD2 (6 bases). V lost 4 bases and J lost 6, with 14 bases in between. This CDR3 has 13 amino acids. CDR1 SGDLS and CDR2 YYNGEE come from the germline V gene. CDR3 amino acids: CASSHVDGGEQYF. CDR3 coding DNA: TGTGCCAGCAGCCATGTAGACGGGGGCGAGCAGTACTTC.

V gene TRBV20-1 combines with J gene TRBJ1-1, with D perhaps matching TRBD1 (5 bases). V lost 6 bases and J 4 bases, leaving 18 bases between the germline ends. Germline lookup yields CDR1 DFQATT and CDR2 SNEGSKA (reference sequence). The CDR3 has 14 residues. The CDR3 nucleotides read TGCAGTGCGGCAGGGTCGGGAGTTCGCACTGAAGCTTTCTTT. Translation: CSAAGSGVRTEAFF.

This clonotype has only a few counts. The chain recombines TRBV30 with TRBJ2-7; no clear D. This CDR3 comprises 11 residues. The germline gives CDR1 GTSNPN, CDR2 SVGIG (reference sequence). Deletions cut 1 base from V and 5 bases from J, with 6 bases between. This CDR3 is CAWSAENEQYF. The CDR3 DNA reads TGTGCCTGGAGTGCTGAGAACGAGCAGTACTTC.

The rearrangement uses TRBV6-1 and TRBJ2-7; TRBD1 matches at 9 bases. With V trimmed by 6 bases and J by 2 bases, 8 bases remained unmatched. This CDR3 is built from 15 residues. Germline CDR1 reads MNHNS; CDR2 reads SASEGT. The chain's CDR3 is CASSGRTGGAYEQYF. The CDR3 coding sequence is TGTGCCAGCAGCGGACGAACAGGGGGCGCCTACGAGCAGTACTTC.

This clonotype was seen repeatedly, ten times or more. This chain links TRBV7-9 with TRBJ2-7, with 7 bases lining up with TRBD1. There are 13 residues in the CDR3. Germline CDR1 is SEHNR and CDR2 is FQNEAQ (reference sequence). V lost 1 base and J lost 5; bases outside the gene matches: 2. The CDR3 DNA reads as TGTGCCAGCAGCTTAGGACAGGGACACGAGCAGTACTTC. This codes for CASSLGQGHEQYF. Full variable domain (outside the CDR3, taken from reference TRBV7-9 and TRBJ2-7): DTGVSQNPRHKITKRGQNVTFRCDPISEHNRLYWYRQTLGQGPEFLTYFQNEAQLEKSRLLSDRFSAERPKGSFSTLEIQRTEQGDSAMYLCASSLGQGHEQYFGPGTRLTVT.

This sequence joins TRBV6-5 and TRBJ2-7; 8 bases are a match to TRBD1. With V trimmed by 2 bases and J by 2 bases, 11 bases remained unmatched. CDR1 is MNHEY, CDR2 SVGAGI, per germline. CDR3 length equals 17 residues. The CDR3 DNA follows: TGTGCCAGCAGTTACGAAGGGACAGGTCATTCCCCCTACGAGCAGTACTTC. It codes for CASSYEGTGHSPYEQYF.

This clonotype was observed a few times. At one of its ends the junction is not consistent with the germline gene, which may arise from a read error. This CDR3 is CSVASIDTQYF. The CDR3 nucleotides are TGCAGTGTCGCTAGCATAGATACGCAGTATTTT. The rearrangement links TRBV20-1 to TRBJ2-3, with a weak D call TRBD2 (5 bases). CDR1 is DFQATT, CDR2 SNEGSKA, per germline (reference sequence). The CDR3 has 11 residues.

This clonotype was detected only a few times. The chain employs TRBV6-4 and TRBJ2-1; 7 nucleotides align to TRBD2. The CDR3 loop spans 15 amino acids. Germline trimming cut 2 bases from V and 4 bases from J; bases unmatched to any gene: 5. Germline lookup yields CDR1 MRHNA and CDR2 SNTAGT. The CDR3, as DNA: TGTGCCAGCAGTGACATGGCGGGAGATTACAATGAGCAGTTCTTC. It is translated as CASSDMAGDYNEQFF.

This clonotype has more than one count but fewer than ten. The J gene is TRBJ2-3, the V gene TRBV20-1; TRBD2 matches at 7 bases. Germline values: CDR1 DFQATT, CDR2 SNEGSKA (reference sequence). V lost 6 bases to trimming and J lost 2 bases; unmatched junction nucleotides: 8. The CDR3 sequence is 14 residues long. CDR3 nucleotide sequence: TGCAGTGCCAACCGAGGGAGGGTCACAGATACGCAGTATTTT. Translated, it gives CSANRGRVTDTQYF.

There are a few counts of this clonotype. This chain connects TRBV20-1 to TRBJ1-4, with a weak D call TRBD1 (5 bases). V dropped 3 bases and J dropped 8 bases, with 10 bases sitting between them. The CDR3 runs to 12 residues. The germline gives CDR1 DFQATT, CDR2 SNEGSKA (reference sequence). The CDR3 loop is CSARARAEKLFF. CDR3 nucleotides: TGCAGTGCTAGGGCCAGGGCAGAAAAACTGTTTTTT.

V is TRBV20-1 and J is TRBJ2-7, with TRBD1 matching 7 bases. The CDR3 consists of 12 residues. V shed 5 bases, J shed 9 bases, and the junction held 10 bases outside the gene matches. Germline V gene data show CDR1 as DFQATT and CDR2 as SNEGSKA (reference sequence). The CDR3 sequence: CSAYLQGWGQYF. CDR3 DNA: TGCAGTGCTTATCTACAGGGGTGGGGGCAGTACTTC.

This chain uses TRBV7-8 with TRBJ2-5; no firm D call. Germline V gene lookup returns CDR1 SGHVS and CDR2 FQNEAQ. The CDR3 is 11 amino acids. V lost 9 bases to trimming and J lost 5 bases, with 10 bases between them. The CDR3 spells CASVGLETQYF. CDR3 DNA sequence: TGTGCCAGTGTCGGCCTCGAGACCCAGTACTTC.